What follows is one TCR beta chain and its context. The clone's antigen remains unknown. No per-base quality is available; no much larger clone lies one base away. The data were obtained in a study of shared clonotypes between healthy human individuals (dated by TCRdb to 2019 to 2021). About the investigation overall: The cohort included a few men and two women between 18 and 49 years of age. For each donor, CD4 naive and CD4 memory were each run on three plates, CD8 naive on two plates, and CD8 memory on one plate. To estimate repertoire size and how much clonotypes are shared between individuals, the study performed deep sequencing of blood TCR repertoires from a few healthy adults. Libraries were prepared and TCR repertoires were sequenced by different laboratories using diverse techniques, in order to increase sequencing depth and limit assay-specific biases. Per donor, leukapheresis produced somewhere between about 0.94 and 9.5 billion PBMCs.

The paper as a whole reports these results and caveats: Compared with non-shared clonotypes, clonotypes shared by all four sorted-subset donors had higher generation probabilities. Estimated clonotype richness was generally larger for naive than for memory subsets. Rarefaction of sorted-subset datasets indicated incomplete sequencing despite the large sequencing depth. The small number of donors limited the genetic and exposure-history diversity represented. About 4.5% of naive CD4, around 3.5% of naive CD8, approximately 2% of memory CD4, and 0.4% of memory CD8 clonotypes were shared across several donors. Sampling was restricted to blood, and TCR repertoires in tissues likely differ from the TCR repertoires found in blood. Based on pairwise subsampling, the degree of clonotype sharing among donors was expected to be affected by sequencing depth.

Using the deep immunoSEQ assay, TCR CDR3 regions were amplified from genomic DNA by multiplex PCR. For each cell subset, the extracted genomic DNA was distributed evenly across all wells of several immunoSEQ 96-well plates, and each plate served as one replicate. For sorted subsets, each replicate PCR was loaded with 200 ng genomic DNA, equivalent to 32,000 or so T cell genomes. The purified libraries were quantified using a Qubit 3.0 fluorometer, sized with a Bioanalyzer 2100, and then quantified again using the KAPA Library Quantification kit. A separate single-read 150-cycle Illumina NextSeq 550 flow cell was used to sequence each immunoSEQ 96-well plate. The authors' pipeline ran thus. The immunoSEQ output contained only junctional sequences without quality scores, so filtering could not match that applied to full-length reads. Sequences were annotated with PyIR, a Python wrapper for IgBLAST v1.9, and V/J genes and CDR3 were assigned using IMGT germline references. Reads with weak V/J assignments (E-value above 1e-6), missing CDR3, stop codons, out-of-frame junctions, or ambiguous translated residues were removed. A V3J clonotype was defined by an identical inferred V gene, J gene, and CDR3 amino acid sequence. Percentage overlap between repertoires was calculated by dividing the number of shared unique clonotypes by the size of the smaller repertoire. Repertoire richness was assessed with RTK rarefaction, the Chao1 estimator, and Recon v2.1 estimates of unobserved clonotypes. Generation probabilities for all TCRbeta clonotypes obtained by the gDNA method from four donors were computed using OLGA. TCRdb provides this immuneACCESS table in a form limited to in-frame rearrangements. Some clones are lacking; in checked studies, under half of them reflect an unresolved V gene, and why the rest are absent is not known. The V and J calls and clone size are taken from that table; D and trimming were inferred from the DNA. Across this sample there are about 2.3 million clones, with 85% to 95% seen only once. The biggest ten clones account for 0.37% of the sample.

Donors were healthy HIV-negative adults with no recently reported acute infections or vaccinations. All donors were Caucasian adults living in Nashville, Tennessee, USA. Magnetic negative selection was used to enrich CD4+ T cells, after which naive cells were positively selected on CD45RA and the negative fraction became the memory subset. Blood was obtained by leukapheresis, after which PBMCs were separated by Ficoll-Histopaque density gradient centrifugation and cryopreserved in liquid nitrogen vapor phase. Analytical flow cytometry was used to check the purity and quantity of every magnetically sorted T cell population. Genomic DNA was isolated from every sorted fraction and measured by UV absorbance on a Nanodrop 2000c. The CDR3 runs 15 residues from the cysteine to the phenylalanine. This entry keeps only the CDR3 DNA: 45 bases, framed from base 1. CDR1 and CDR2, per the germline V gene, are ENHRY and SYGVKD. Trimmed from V: 2 bases; trimmed from J: 5 bases; junction bases lacking a gene match: 6.

This TCR was recovered from a man between 18 and 35 years old in good health. Some clones in this sample may be carry-over from other donors' samples. Sequencing input: naive CD4+ T cells from PBMCs. Interpreted using the paper, the cell subset or site label stands for: CD45RA+ positively selected. The sequence joins TRBV10-3 to TRBJ2-7; 10 central bases correspond to TRBD2. The sequenced DNA: TGTGCCATCAGTGAGGCTCCTAGCGGGAGCCACGAGCAGTACTTC. The translation is CAISEAPSGSHEQYF.